The rows below give T cell receptor beta chains drawn from one sample of a study of CD8 T cells in ankylosing spondylitis. MiXCR, run by TCRdb on the 5' RACE reads, gives a single entry per CDR3 protein. Counted here are about 360,000 distinct CDR3 sequences, roughly 22% occurring once; the ten biggest clones make up around 14%. The sequencing input was blood, either unsorted or a sorted T cell fraction (not recorded which). The receptors shown here come from a male donor with ankylosing spondylitis or in good health (not recorded which). CDR3s include the opening cysteine and the closing phenylalanine or tryptophan. A D gene is named only where the DNA matches it firmly. Only some rows state a clone size, as once, few, many or a class for expanded clones.

>.|TRBJ2-2|TRBV27|.
CASSFSGGITGELFF
TGTGCCAGCAGTTTCTCGGGGGGCATCACCGGGGAGCTGTTTTTT
>.|TRBJ1-1|TRBV11-2|.
CASSPAVYTEAFF
TGTGCCAGCAGCCCCGCGGTGTACACTGAAGCTTTCTTT
>TRBD1|TRBJ2-7|TRBV27|.
CASSSRTGTGGDGGRVEQYF
TGTGCCAGCAGTTCACGCACCGGGACAGGGGGTGACGGAGGAAGGGTCGAGCAGTACTTC
>TRBD1|TRBJ1-4|TRBV20-1|few
CSASTGTGDEKLFF
TGCAGTGCTTCAACCGGGACAGGGGATGAAAAACTGTTTTTT
>.|TRBJ2-1|TRBV6-1|few
CASSGTNSYNEQFF
TGTGCCAGTTCCGGGACAAACTCCTACAATGAGCAGTTCTTC
>TRBD1|TRBJ2-5|TRBV15|.
CATSTRTGQETQYF
TGTGCCACCAGCACAAGGACAGGGCAGGAGACCCAGTACTTC
>.|TRBJ2-5|TRBV11-2|.
CASSLDPGTETQYF
TGTGCCAGCAGCTTGGATCCGGGCACGGAGACCCAGTACTTC
>.|TRBJ2-1|TRBV6-5|.
CASSSGLHNEQFF
TGTGCCAGCAGTTCGGGACTTCACAATGAGCAGTTCTTC
>TRBD1|TRBJ2-7|TRBV10-3|.
CAISETGTGTYEQYF
TGTGCCATCAGTGAAACCGGGACAGGGACCTACGAGCAGTACTTC
>.|TRBJ2-7|TRBV27|few
CASSLLVTGYEQYF
TGTGCCAGCAGTTTATTGGTCACCGGCTACGAGCAGTACTTC
>.|TRBJ2-1|TRBV6-4|many
CASSPNKGGSYNEQFF
TGTGCCAGCAGTCCAAACAAGGGGGGCTCCTACAATGAGCAGTTCTTC
>TRBD2|TRBJ2-4|TRBV7-9|.
CASSRTSGGAAKNIQYF
TGTGCCAGCAGCAGGACTAGCGGGGGAGCGGCCAAAAACATTCAGTACTTC
>.|TRBJ2-1|TRBV29-1|.
CSVEIGTEQFF
TGCAGCGTTGAGATCGGCACCGAGCAGTTCTTC
>TRBD1|TRBJ1-4|TRBV12-3/TRBV12-4|many
CASRRGSNEKLFF
TGTGCCAGCCGCAGGGGGTCCAATGAAAAACTGTTTTTT
>.|TRBJ2-4|TRBV20-1|many
CSAPRSNSVDIQYF
TGCAGTGCCCCCAGAAGCAATTCAGTGGACATTCAGTACTTC
>.|TRBJ2-2|TRBV7-2|few
CASSSDAGELFF
TGTGCCAGCAGCTCGGATGCCGGGGAGCTGTTTTTT
>.|TRBJ2-7|TRBV20-1|.
CSARTLESYEQYF
TGCAGTGCTAGAACCCTAGAGTCCTACGAGCAGTACTTC
>.|TRBJ2-1|TRBV12-3/TRBV12-4|.
CASSFLRQARGNEQFF
TGTGCCAGCAGTTTTTTGAGGCAGGCTCGGGGCAATGAGCAGTTCTTC
>.|TRBJ2-2|TRBV7-9|.
CASSLGATHPNTGELFF
TGTGCCAGCAGCTTGGGTGCGACTCACCCGAACACCGGGGAGCTGTTTTTT
>.|TRBJ1-1|TRBV12-3/TRBV12-4|few
CASSLEAGNTEAFF
TGTGCCAGCAGTTTAGAGGCAGGAAACACTGAAGCTTTCTTT
>.|TRBJ2-2|TRBV12-3/TRBV12-4|many
CASSFGGELFF
TGTGCCAGCAGTTTTGGTGGGGAGCTGTTTTTT
>.|TRBJ2-2|TRBV11-1|.
CASTPLPDWQIFTGELFF
TGTGCCAGCACCCCCTTACCGGACTGGCAGATATTCACCGGGGAGCTGTTTTTT
>.|TRBJ2-7|TRBV11-1|few
CASSLARGRGIDEQYF
TGTGCCAGCAGCTTAGCGCGGGGAAGGGGAATCGACGAGCAGTACTTC
>.|TRBJ1-1|TRBV7-9|few
CTSSPTGVNTEAFF
TGTACCAGCAGCCCAACAGGTGTGAACACTGAAGCTTTCTTT
>.|TRBJ2-3|TRBV6-1|few
CASIPGAFTDTQYF
TGTGCCAGCATCCCAGGGGCCTTCACAGATACGCAGTATTTT
>TRBD1|TRBJ2-2|TRBV12-3/TRBV12-4|many
CASTPTGGYTGELFF
TGTGCCTCTACCCCGACAGGGGGTTACACCGGGGAGCTGTTTTTT
>.|TRBJ2-7|TRBV4-2|many
CASSQEPGTYEQYF
TGTGCCAGCAGCCAAGAGCCGGGGACCTACGAGCAGTACTTC
>.|TRBJ2-5|TRBV12-3/TRBV12-4|.
CASSPYDREETQYF
TGTGCCAGCAGTCCCTACGACAGAGAAGAGACCCAGTACTTC
>.|TRBJ2-5|TRBV20-1|few
CSARQDRKTQYF
TGCAGTGCTAGACAGGATCGGAAGACCCAGTACTTC
>.|TRBJ2-3|TRBV9|.
CASSVGDTTTQYF
TGTGCCAGCAGCGTAGGGGACACAACTACGCAGTATTTT
>.|TRBJ2-3|TRBV7-9|few
CASSLLGERSTDTQYF
TGTGCCAGCAGCTTATTAGGGGAGAGAAGCACAGATACGCAGTATTTT
>.|TRBJ2-1|TRBV12-3/TRBV12-4|.
CASSLRQPPSSYNEQFF
TGTGCCAGCAGTCTCCGCCAGCCACCCAGCTCCTACAATGAGCAGTTCTTC
>.|TRBJ1-4|TRBV20-1|many
CSALGLTGEKLFF
TGCAGTGCTTTAGGTCTAACTGGGGAAAAACTGTTTTTT
>.|TRBJ1-1|TRBV25-1|few
CASSGGQNTEAFF
TGTGCCAGCAGTGGTGGACAGAACACTGAAGCTTTCTTT
>.|TRBJ2-7|TRBV9|.
CASSVVAGFSEQYF
TGTGCCAGCAGCGTAGTTGCGGGCTTCTCCGAGCAGTACTTC
>TRBD1|TRBJ2-7|TRBV6-6|.
CASSHRGEVEQYF
TGTGCCAGCAGTCACAGGGGAGAGGTCGAGCAGTACTTC